The next 18 T cell receptor beta chains were all read from a single sample in a study of cytomegalovirus exposure and HLA in healthy donors. The PCR had 60 Vbeta and 13 Jbeta primers. Sequencing was performed with immunoSEQ multiplex PCR; in TCRdb, only in-frame clones are kept and a portion is missing. The sample has about 130,000 clones, approximately 79% seen once; the top ten hold 4.3%. The source material was PBMCs. The receptors stem from a man younger than 30 in good health and CMV-seropositive.

The chain is built from TRBV7-2 and TRBJ2-5, with a tentative D call TRBD1 (8 bases). From germline, CDR1 is SGHTA and CDR2 FQGNSA. The V end lost 5 bases, the J end lost 5 bases, and 15 bases lay between the germline ends. CDR3 length: 14 residues. This chain's CDR3 is CASSRDRGGETQYF. Here the CDR3 DNA reads TGTGCCAGCAGCCGTGACAGGGGAGGGGAGACCCAGTACTTC.

In its sample, this clone was seen a few times. The chain joins TRBV9 to TRBJ1-1; D not certain. The CDR3 is made up of 11 amino acids. Germline CDR1 and CDR2: SGDLS and YYNGEE. V lost 4 bases to trimming and J lost 3 bases, with 4 bases between them. DNA of the CDR3: TGTGCCAGCAGCCCCTACACTGAAGCTTTCTTT. It codes for CASSPYTEAFF.

J is TRBJ2-5 and V is TRBV28; D may be TRBD2 (6 bases). Germline V gives CDR1 MDHEN, CDR2 SYDVKM. V lost 1 base and J lost 2, with 8 bases in between. The CDR3 has 14 amino acids. The CDR3 loop is CASSLYGGQETQYF. The CDR3 bases are TGTGCCAGCAGTTTATACGGAGGGCAAGAGACCCAGTACTTC.

The sample holds a few counts of this clone. V and J are TRBV5-1 and TRBJ2-3; 8 bases agree with TRBD2. Germline assignment: CDR1 SGHRS and CDR2 YFSETQ. The CDR3 consists of 15 residues. V shed 2 bases, J shed 0 bases, and the junction held 2 bases outside the gene matches. CDR3 sequence (DNA): TGCGCCAGCAGCTTACTAGCGGAAAGCACAGATACGCAGTATTTT. Protein sequence: CASSLLAESTDTQYF.

This chain joins TRBV15 and TRBJ2-1, with D tentatively TRBD2 (6 bases). V lost 5 bases and J lost 2, with 10 bases in between. There are 14 residues in the CDR3. Germline V gene sequence: CDR1 LNHNV, CDR2 YYDKDF (reference sequence). The CDR3 protein is CATSGGTPYNEQFF. For the CDR3, the DNA is TGTGCCACCAGCGGCGGGACGCCCTACAATGAGCAGTTCTTC.

The chain has TRBV7-2 and TRBJ1-4, with D possibly TRBD1 on 6 matching bases. The germline V gene has CDR1 SGHTA and CDR2 FQGNSA. The CDR3 consists of 17 residues. The V end lost 5 bases, the J end lost 10 bases, and 26 bases lay between the germline ends. The DNA of the CDR3 is TGTGCCAGCAGCCAAAACTTTTTGACAGGCCAAGGTGGAAAACTGTTTTTT. It yields the protein CASSQNFLTGQGGKLFF.

The V call is TRBV7-3, the J call TRBJ2-5; D call uncertain. Germline loops: CDR1 SGHTA, CDR2 FQGTGA. The V end was cut by 5 bases, the J end by 0 bases, with 7 bases between. The CDR3 extends over 13 amino acids. The CDR3 loop reads CASSPGNQETQYF. CDR3 in DNA: TGTGCCAGCAGCCCCGGTAACCAAGAGACCCAGTACTTC. The whole variable domain, remainder taken from reference TRBV7-3 and TRBJ2-5, is GAGVSQTPSNKVTEKGKYVELRCDPISGHTALYWYRQSLGQGPEFLIYFQGTGAADDSGLPNDRFFAVRPEGSVSTLKIQRTERGDSAVYLCASSPGNQETQYFGPGTRLLVL.

As for this clone: One end of the junction does not line up with germline, which may come from a read error. This chain links TRBV5-8 with TRBJ2-5; the match to TRBD2 covers 12 bases. Germline V lookup: CDR1 SGHTS, CDR2 YDEGEE. The CDR3 has 16 amino acids. The CDR3 nucleotides are TGTGCCAGCAGACCAGGACTAGCGGGATACCAAGAGACCCGGTACTTC. Encoded protein: CASRPGLAGYQETRYF.

This chain connects TRBV4-1 to TRBJ1-4; possible D gene TRBD1, 5 bases. Germline-derived CDR1 and CDR2 are MGHRA and YSYEKL. The CDR3 has 14 residues. V was cut by 3 bases and J by 6 bases, with 11 bases left in between. CDR3 bases: TGCGCCAGCAGCCAGACGTTCAGGGATGAAAAACTGTTTTTT. It codes for CASSQTFRDEKLFF.

This chain links TRBV7-6 with TRBJ1-1, with D possibly being TRBD1 (6 bases). The V and J ends lost 1 base and 0 bases respectively, with 12 bases between them. The CDR3 is made up of 16 amino acids. The V gene's germline CDR1 is SGHVS and CDR2 FNYEAQ. The CDR3 DNA follows: TGTGCCAGCAGCTTAGTTGGACAGCTCATGAACACTGAAGCTTTCTTT. This translates into CASSLVGQLMNTEAFF.

This chain uses TRBV4-1 with TRBJ1-5; 8 bases map to TRBD1. CDR3 length: 15 residues. With V trimmed by 1 base and J by 5 bases, 4 bases remained unmatched. Germline CDR1 and CDR2: MGHRA and YSYEKL. The CDR3 bases are TGCGCCAGCAGCCAAGCACCAGGGGGCTATCAGCCCCAGCATTTT. Translated, it gives CASSQAPGGYQPQHF.

This chain connects TRBV2 to TRBJ2-7, with TRBD1 matching 8 bases. CDR3 length: 15 amino acids. Looked up from germline, CDR1 is SNHLY and CDR2 is FYNNEI. J lost 0 bases, V lost 4 bases, and 5 bases had no gene match. The CDR3 DNA is TGTGCCAGCAGTGTAGGACAGGGTTTCTCCTACGAGCAGTACTTC. Its translation: CASSVGQGFSYEQYF. The entire variable domain, with the rest obtained from reference TRBV2 and TRBJ2-7, is as follows: EPEVTQTPSHQVTQMGQEVILRCVPISNHLYFYWYRQILGQKVEFLVSFYNNEISEKSEIFDDQFSVERPDGSNFTLKIRSTKLEDSAMYFCASSVGQGFSYEQYFGPGTRLTVT.

V gene TRBV5-6 combines with J gene TRBJ1-1; the match to TRBD1 covers 9 bases. The CDR3 loop spans 13 amino acids. CDR1 is SGHDT, CDR2 YYEEEE, per germline. J lost 11 bases, V lost 0 bases, and 5 bases had no gene match. CDR3 loop: CASSLGQGDDAFF. The CDR3 DNA is TGTGCCAGCAGCTTGGGACAGGGGGACGATGCTTTCTTT.

This clone has a single count. The V and J genes are TRBV2 and TRBJ2-7, with 8 bases lining up with TRBD1. CDR1 and CDR2 from the germline V gene are SNHLY and FYNNEI. V was clipped by 6 bases and J by 1 base; unmatched bases: 5. The length of the CDR3 is 14 residues. The CDR3 region has the DNA TGTGCCAGCAGAGGACAGGGAGGTTCCTACGAGCAGTACTTC. It encodes CASRGQGGSYEQYF.

The gene calls are TRBV10-3 and TRBJ2-1; the match to TRBD1 covers 7 bases. The germline gives CDR1 ENHRY, CDR2 SYGVKD. V was pared by 6 bases and J by 0 bases, with 11 bases of the junction left unmatched. This CDR3 has 17 residues. The CDR3 here is CAISRTGTESSYNEQFF. In nucleotides, the CDR3 is TGTGCCATCAGCCGGACCGGGACAGAGAGCTCCTACAATGAGCAGTTCTTC.

The chain recombines TRBV15 with TRBJ2-7; 11 bases line up with TRBD1. CDR1 is LNHNV, CDR2 YYDKDF, per germline (reference sequence). CDR3 size: 14 residues. The V segment lost 5 bases and the J segment 3 bases; nucleotides outside the gene matches: 3. The CDR3 reads CATSGDRGSYEQYF. CDR3 DNA: TGTGCCACCAGCGGGGACAGGGGGAGCTACGAGCAGTACTTC.

This clone was found a few times. The rearrangement joins TRBV18 to TRBJ2-1, with TRBD2 matching 7 bases. Looked up from germline, CDR1 is KGHSH and CDR2 is LQKENI. The V segment lost 1 base and the J segment 4 bases; nucleotides outside the gene matches: 13. The CDR3 runs 18 residues. CDR3: CASSPLGPGPGGYNEQFF. CDR3 coding DNA: TGTGCCAGCTCACCACTGGGGCCAGGGCCGGGGGGTTACAATGAGCAGTTCTTC.

A single count supports this clone. The V call is TRBV19, the J call TRBJ2-2, with TRBD1 matching over 7 bases. CDR3 size: 14 residues. Germline V gene data show CDR1 as LNHDA and CDR2 as SQIVND (reference sequence). The trim removed 6 bases at V and 1 base at J, leaving 2 bases unmatched. CDR3 region: CASRRQGNTGELFF. The CDR3 DNA sequence: TGTGCCAGTAGACGACAGGGGAACACCGGGGAGCTGTTTTTT.